Below, one T cell receptor beta chain is given with its context. This receptor's antigen is unknown. No quality values exist for individual bases; no much larger clone is one base distant. What this sample's time point label stands for: cycle 2 day 1 (C2D1) of nivolumab. Relapse after autologous stem cell transplantation had occurred in all trial patients, and cohorts A, B and C were distinguished by prior brentuximab vedotin exposure. The trial cohort comprised approximately 55 patients with relapsed/refractory classical Hodgkin lymphoma whose best overall responses were complete response, partial response or progressive disease. In the multi-cohort phase II CheckMate 205 trial, trial patients received single-agent nivolumab. Best overall response was determined by an independent review committee according to the 2007 International Working Group response criteria. Trial PBMCs were obtained immediately prior to nivolumab initiation (C1D1) and on therapy at cycle 2 day 1 and cycle 4 day 1. After peripheral blood was drawn into 8 mL Vacutainer Cell Preparation Tubes, PBMCs were isolated by centrifugation and then cryopreserved.

The sample is drawn from a study of PD-1 blockade in classical Hodgkin lymphoma (TCRdb year 2020). A note on the overall study: Nivolumab dosing was 3 mg/kg intravenously every 2 weeks, continuing until either disease progression or unacceptable toxicity. A peripheral blood immune signature of response to PD-1 blockade in classical Hodgkin lymphoma was defined using TCR beta sequencing and CyTOF.

The CDR1 and CDR2 encoded by the germline V gene (reference sequence) are SGHNT and YYREEE. The CDR3 contains 15 residues, cysteine and phenylalanine counted. Of the read, only the CDR3 DNA is kept; its 45 bases are in frame from base 1. For this chain, trimming is 0 bases at the V end and 1 base at the J end, and the number of junction bases without a gene match is 2. Results the study describes overall, beyond this receptor: CD4+ but not CD8+ TCR diversity rose significantly by C4D1 (p=0.0027 vs p=0.16), most apparent in complete responders (p=0.02). The study was restricted to a single clinical trial cohort, and the causes of repertoire differences, possibly disease activity or prior therapy, were left undefined. Patients starting nivolumab less than 1 year after ASCT had lower diversity and were excluded from later analyses to avoid confounding by immune reconstitution. Newly diagnosed patients were reported to have lower baseline TCR diversity than healthy donors, and relapsed/refractory patients were reported to have lower baseline TCR diversity still. Baseline diversity similar to that of newly diagnosed patients was observed in trial patients achieving complete response, whereas significantly lower diversity was observed in partial responders and progressors.

Genomic DNA was isolated using the Qiagen DNeasy kit from unsorted PBMCs as well as from negatively selected CD4+ and CD8+ fractions. TCR beta CDR3 regions were amplified by immunoSEQ multiplex PCR using primers annealing to V and J segments. A synthetic immune receptor repertoire was used to minimize amplification bias, and any remaining bias was removed computationally after sequencing. Processing in the source paper ran as follows. Repertoire diversity was quantified as the Shannon entropy index using custom Python scripts. Unsorted, CD4+ and CD8+ repertoires were analyzed separately, except in combined analyses where CD4+ and CD8+ sequences were merged in silico. Clonal expansion was defined as at least a 2-fold frequency increase after treatment relative to C1D1, with a pseudocount of 0.5 for undetected baseline clones. Clones with 0 or 1 copy at C1D1 were defined as singleton clones, while clones with 2 or more copies were defined as non-singleton clones. Clones expanded in unsorted samples were assigned a CD4+, CD8+ or unknown annotation through matching of protein sequences in sorted samples from the same patient. Diversity changes from C1D1 to C4D1 were tested in paired samples using Wilcoxon tests. TCRdb stores this immuneACCESS table with in-frame sequences only. Part of the clones is absent; in the studies checked, under half of the shortfall reflects unresolved V genes, and no reason is known for the rest. The V and J calls and clone size were taken over from that table, and D and trimming were inferred from the DNA. Across this sample there are 98,000 or so clones, with nearly 90% seen only once. The top ten clones comprise 15% to 20% of the sample.

The specimen was peripheral blood mononuclear cells (PBMCs), collected before the second cycle of nivolumab. The receptor comes from a human donor with classical Hodgkin lymphoma. Recombination linked TRBV5-4 to TRBJ2-7; 9 central bases correspond to TRBD2. The nucleotide sequence reads as follows: TGTGCCAGCAGCTTGGGACTAGCGGAGTCCTACGAGCAGTACTTC. The encoded protein is CASSLGLAESYEQYF.